Each of the 32 T cell receptor beta chains below was sequenced from the same sample in a study of Graves' ophthalmopathy and Graves' hyperthyroidism. Amplification of TCR beta CDR3 regions used RNA transcripts. In the first round, RT-PCR was carried out with HTBI primers, and a multiplex PCR formed the second round. One entry per CDR3 protein results from TCRdb running MiXCR on the multiplex PCR reads. The profile covers around 1.1 million distinct CDR3 sequences, with 36% appearing a single time and over 8.5% taken by the ten largest. Sequenced sample: peripheral blood or thyroid tissue (not recorded which). These receptors all stem from an adult man with Graves' hyperthyroidism.

For this clonotype: At one of its ends the junction is not consistent with the germline gene, which may arise from a read error. This chain links TRBV14 with TRBJ2-7; D may match TRBD1 or TRBD2 (5 bases each). Germline V gene data show CDR1 as SGHDN and CDR2 as FVKESK. The CDR3 has 16 residues. CDR3 loop: CASSEEQGRESYEQYF. The DNA for the CDR3 is TGTGCCAGCAGCGAAGAACAAGGCAGGGAGTCCTACGAGCAGTACTTC. Full variable domain (outside the CDR3, taken from reference TRBV14 and TRBJ2-7): EAGVTQFPSHSVIEKGQTVTLRCDPISGHDNLYWYRRVMGKEIKFLLHFVKESKQDESGMPNNRFLAERTGGTYSTLKVQPAELEDSGVYFCASSEEQGRESYEQYFGPGTRLTVT.

This clonotype was detected ten times or more. This sequence joins TRBV7-9 and TRBJ1-5, with 10 bases identical to TRBD1. CDR3 length equals 15 residues. Germline-derived CDR1 and CDR2 are SEHNR and FQNEAQ (reference sequence). The V gene end was trimmed by 4 bases and the J gene end by 4 bases; junction bases not matched to a gene: 4. In DNA form, the CDR3 reads TGTGCCAGCAGCTGGGGACAGGGGATGAATCAGCCCCAGCATTTT. Its protein is CASSWGQGMNQPQHF. Based on the CDR3 plus reference TRBV7-9 and TRBJ1-5, the full variable domain is DTGVSQNPRHKITKRGQNVTFRCDPISEHNRLYWYRQTLGQGPEFLTYFQNEAQLEKSRLLSDRFSAERPKGSFSTLEIQRTEQGDSAMYLCASSWGQGMNQPQHFGDGTRLSIL.

About this clonotype: Since a much larger clone is just one base distant, this may be a read error. This chain connects TRBV20-1 to TRBJ2-5; 9 bases are shared with TRBD2. The CDR3 extends over 16 amino acids. Germline-derived CDR1 and CDR2 are DFQATT and SNEGSKA (reference sequence). CDR3 nucleotide sequence: TGCAGTGCTATCCCGGGACTGAGCGGGGGGCAAGGGACCCAGTACTTC. Protein product: CSAIPGLSGGQGTQYF.

This chain uses TRBV25-1 with TRBJ2-5, with 8 bases that match TRBD1. V lost 3 bases and J lost 3; bases outside the gene matches: 6. Germline CDR1 is MGHDK and CDR2 is SYGVNS. The CDR3 sequence is 15 residues long. This CDR3 is CASSEGAGGEETQYF. Here the CDR3 DNA reads TGTGCCAGCAGTGAGGGGGCAGGGGGCGAAGAGACCCAGTACTTC.

The gene calls are TRBV7-9 and TRBJ1-2; D gene uncertain. The CDR3 length is 12 residues. The V and J ends lost 5 bases and 8 bases respectively, with 12 bases between them. In germline, CDR1 is SEHNR, CDR2 FQNEAQ (reference sequence). The CDR3 sequence is CASSPFGGGYTF. In DNA form, the CDR3 reads TGTGCCAGCAGCCCATTTGGCGGGGGCTACACCTTC.

The chain has TRBV20-1 and TRBJ2-7; no firm D call. This CDR3 comprises 13 residues. V lost 2 bases, J lost 4 bases, and 12 bases lay in between. From germline, CDR1 is DFQATT and CDR2 SNEGSKA (reference sequence). CDR3 loop: CSARPPRKYEQYF. CDR3 bases: TGCAGTGCTAGACCCCCTAGGAAGTACGAGCAGTACTTC.

A single count supports this clonotype. For the CDR3, the DNA is TGTGCCAGCAGTGATCCGTCGGGACAGACCAACTATGGCTACACCTTC. The encoded protein is CASSDPSGQTNYGYTF. This chain connects TRBV9 to TRBJ1-2, with TRBD1 matching over 7 bases. Trimming took 5 bases from V and 2 from J; bases not matched to a gene: 12. The CDR3 is 16 residues long. Germline loops: CDR1 SGDLS, CDR2 YYNGEE.

This clonotype came up many times. The J gene is TRBJ1-1, the V gene TRBV7-9; no definite D call. Trimming shortened V by 4 bases and J by 1 base, and 10 bases separated the two germline ends. The germline gives CDR1 SEHNR, CDR2 FQNEAQ (reference sequence). The length of the CDR3 is 14 residues. CDR3 coding DNA: TGTGCCAGCAGCTCCGAACTTGAGAACACTGAAGCTTTCTTT. Translating gives CASSSELENTEAFF.

This clonotype was observed many times. This rearrangement joins TRBV10-3 to TRBJ1-1; D call uncertain. V lost 4 bases, J lost 6 bases, and 15 bases lay in between. The germline V gene has CDR1 ENHRY and CDR2 SYGVKD. This CDR3 spans 14 amino acids. CDR3 DNA: TGTGCCATCAGTGTCCAGAGGGAGTGGGCTGAAGCTTTCTTT. Protein product: CAISVQREWAEAFF.

The CDR3 DNA sequence: TGTGCCAGCAGCGTAGCTCAGGGGCCAGCGAACGTTGAAGCTTTCTTT. Protein product: CASSVAQGPANVEAFF. The V gene is TRBV9, the J gene TRBJ1-1, with a weak D call TRBD1 (6 bases). CDR1 is SGDLS and CDR2 is YYNGEE in the germline V gene. Trimming took 0 bases from V and 7 from J, leaving 19 bases between them. This CDR3 contains 16 residues.

V and J are TRBV7-3 and TRBJ2-1; possibly TRBD1 or TRBD2 for D (5 bases each). The CDR3 is made up of 14 amino acids. The V gene lost 4 bases and the J gene lost 5 bases, with 12 bases spanning the gap. The germline gives CDR1 SGHTA, CDR2 FQGTGA. The CDR3, as DNA: TGTGCCAGCAGCTGGAGAAGAGGGGACAATGAGCAGTTCTTC. This translates into CASSWRRGDNEQFF.

The chain uses TRBV10-3 and TRBJ1-6; weak D call: TRBD1 (5 bases). Germline V gives CDR1 ENHRY, CDR2 SYGVKD. The V and J ends lost 6 bases and 8 bases respectively, with 20 bases between them. This CDR3 region has 16 residues. The CDR3, as DNA: TGTGCCATCAGCCCAACAGGCCCAAAATTCGATTCACCCCTCCACTTT. Translated, it gives CAISPTGPKFDSPLHF.

This clonotype appeared once. The chain has TRBV20-1 and TRBJ1-2; 9 bases agree with TRBD1. In germline, CDR1 is DFQATT, CDR2 SNEGSKA (reference sequence). J gave up 2 bases and V 6 bases, and 7 bases lay outside the gene matches. CDR3 length equals 14 residues. CDR3 DNA: TGCAGTGCCATCTTAGGGACAGGGAACTATGGCTACACCTTC. Residues: CSAILGTGNYGYTF.

This clonotype has a count of ten or more. V is TRBV15 and J is TRBJ2-7; D remains ambiguous. This CDR3 has 14 residues. From germline, CDR1 is LNHNV and CDR2 YYDKDF (reference sequence). The V gene lost 3 bases and the J gene lost 0 bases, with 9 bases spanning the gap. The CDR3 region is CATSSRKSSYEQYF. Here the CDR3 DNA reads TGTGCCACCAGCAGCAGGAAGAGCTCCTACGAGCAGTACTTC.

This clonotype appeared a few times. One junction end disagrees with the germline gene, perhaps due to a read error. V and J are TRBV20-1 and TRBJ2-7, with D perhaps given as TRBD1 or TRBD2 (6 bases each). The CDR3 runs to 16 residues. Germline-derived CDR1 and CDR2 are DFQATT and SNEGSKA (reference sequence). CDR3 sequence (DNA): TGCAGTGCCACTCCGGGCGGTTGGGGGCCACAGGAGGGGATGGTCTTC. Translated: CSATPGGWGPQEGMVF.

There are many counts of this clonotype. This chain links TRBV7-9 with TRBJ1-2; D is possibly TRBD1 (5 bases). Trimming pared 5 bases from V and 1 base from J, leaving 23 bases between. From germline, CDR1 is SEHNR and CDR2 FQNEAQ (reference sequence). The CDR3 consists of 18 residues. The CDR3 sequence is CASSQLRWDSWVNYGYTF. DNA for the CDR3: TGTGCCAGCAGCCAACTACGCTGGGACTCTTGGGTTAACTATGGCTACACCTTC.

This clonotype was observed a few times. The V gene is TRBV6-5, the J gene TRBJ1-5; D is unresolved. The CDR3 contains 12 residues. Germline V lookup: CDR1 MNHEY, CDR2 SVGAGI. V was shortened by 7 bases and J by 4 bases, with 8 bases between the two germline ends. The CDR3 region is CASMRRNQPQHF. In DNA form, the CDR3 reads TGTGCCAGCATGAGAAGGAATCAGCCCCAGCATTTT.

The rearrangement joins TRBV29-1 to TRBJ1-2, with unresolved D. The V end was cut by 3 bases, the J end by 4 bases, with 9 bases between. There are 12 residues in the CDR3. Germline V gene data show CDR1 as SQVTM and CDR2 as ANQGSEA. The CDR3 loop is CSVEDGPYGYTF. The CDR3 DNA sequence: TGCAGCGTTGAGGACGGCCCCTATGGCTACACCTTC.

This clonotype was recorded at least ten times. The V and J genes are TRBV10-3 and TRBJ2-5; D unresolved. This CDR3 contains 12 residues. Germline CDR1 and CDR2: ENHRY and SYGVKD. The V and J ends lost 10 bases and 1 base respectively, with 10 bases between them. This CDR3 is CASRHSQETQYF. In DNA form, the CDR3 reads TGTGCCAGCCGACATTCCCAAGAGACCCAGTACTTC.

Notes on this clonotype: A much larger clone lies a single base off, so this may be a read error. The chain couples TRBV20-1 to TRBJ1-2; the match to TRBD1 covers 7 bases. After removal of 3 bases from V and 0 bases from J, the junction contained 7 bases not matched to a gene. The V gene's germline CDR1 is DFQATT and CDR2 SNEGSKA (reference sequence). The CDR3 has 15 amino acids. The DNA for the CDR3 is TGCAGTGCTAGGACAGGGTTTGGGACTAACTATGGCTACACCTTC. Protein product: CSARTGFGTNYGYTF.

The chain couples TRBV7-2 to TRBJ1-5, with D unresolved. V gave up 1 base and J gave up 4 bases, with 11 bases separating them. The CDR3 consists of 15 residues. Germline V lookup: CDR1 SGHTA, CDR2 FQGNSA. The CDR3 DNA sequence: TGTGCCAGCAGCTTAGGTTGGCAGGAAAATCAGCCCCAGCATTTT. Translation: CASSLGWQENQPQHF.

This clonotype was found many times. This chain links TRBV7-3 with TRBJ2-2, with TRBD1 identical over 8 bases. Germline V CDR1 and CDR2: SGHTA, FQGTGA. V was clipped by 5 bases and J by 1 base; unmatched bases: 6. The length of the CDR3 is 16 residues. In DNA form, the CDR3 reads TGTGCCAGCAGCCCCGGTGGACAGGGGAACACCGGGGAGCTGTTTTTT. This encodes CASSPGGQGNTGELFF.

The chain uses TRBV25-1 and TRBJ2-7, with D tentatively TRBD2 (5 bases). The CDR3 contains 15 residues. V was cut by 7 bases and J by 5 bases, with 21 bases left in between. Germline CDR1 and CDR2: MGHDK and SYGVNS. The DNA for the CDR3 is TGTGCCAGCACGGCCGTGGACGGGGTCATCGACGAGCAGTACTTC. It encodes CASTAVDGVIDEQYF.

There are many counts of this clonotype. The chain has TRBV25-1 and TRBJ1-1, with D perhaps matching TRBD1 (6 bases). The CDR3 runs to 15 residues. From germline, CDR1 is MGHDK and CDR2 SYGVNS. Trimming cost V 1 base and J 6 bases, with 15 bases left between them. The CDR3: CASSELGGAKSEAFF. In nucleotides, the CDR3 is TGTGCCAGCAGTGAATTGGGGGGGGCGAAATCTGAAGCTTTCTTT.

In this sample, this clonotype turned up a few times. The V gene is TRBV3-1, the J gene TRBJ2-7; 7 bases agree with TRBD1. The CDR3 contains 13 residues. Germline-derived CDR1 and CDR2 are LGHDT and YNNKEL (reference sequence). The V and J ends lost 7 bases and 4 bases, in that order; junction bases with no gene match: 7. This CDR3 is CASTTGRGYEQYF. The CDR3 nucleotides are TGTGCCAGCACGACAGGGAGAGGGTACGAGCAGTACTTC.

This clonotype was seen only a few times. The chain has TRBV10-2 and TRBJ2-5, with a possible D match to TRBD1 (5 bases). The V and J ends lost 4 bases and 1 base respectively, with 16 bases between them. The CDR3 sequence is 16 residues long. Germline CDR1 is WSHSY and CDR2 is SAAADI. The CDR3 region has the DNA TGCGCCAGCAGTGGAGGACAAGGCCCGCTCCAAGAGACCCAGTACTTC. Amino acids: CASSGGQGPLQETQYF.

To note about this clonotype: At one boundary the junction diverges from the germline segment, which might be a read error. The chain employs TRBV15 and TRBJ1-5; D possibly corresponds to TRBD1 (5 bases). This CDR3 is built from 17 residues. Germline CDR1 and CDR2: LNHNV and YYDKDF (reference sequence). CDR3 nucleotides: TGTGCCGCCAGCAGAGATTGGGCAGGGTCGAGCAATCAGCCCCAGCATTTT. This sequence encodes CAASRDWAGSSNQPQHF.

This clonotype was seen a few times. The CDR3 does not end in the conserved phenylalanine or tryptophan, so this is likely a read error. No DNA is shown, since the ends of the CDR3 on it are uncertain; the CDR3 is the one TCRdb lists. The CDR3 region is CAISESENWT. V usage is TRBV6-5 and J usage is TRBJ2-7; TRBD1, the D gene given by the table, was not confirmed from the DNA. The CDR3 adds up to 10 amino acids, both ends counted. Germline loops: CDR1 MNHEY, CDR2 SVGAGI.

The V and J genes are TRBV7-9 and TRBJ1-4; tentatively, D is TRBD1 (5 bases). Germline CDR1 is SEHNR and CDR2 is FQNEAQ (reference sequence). This CDR3 region has 15 residues. Trimming removed 2 bases from V and 5 bases from J, with 12 bases in between. The CDR3 nucleotides are TGTGCCAGCAGCTTAAGCAGGGTAACAAATGAAAAACTGTTTTTT. The encoded protein is CASSLSRVTNEKLFF.

Only a few counts were recorded for this clonotype. The rearrangement links TRBV2 to TRBJ1-6; D not certain. This CDR3 has 14 residues. V dropped 7 bases and J dropped 12 bases, with 19 bases sitting between them. CDR1 SNHLY and CDR2 FYNNEI come from the germline V gene. The CDR3 region is CASNKAATNEPLHF. DNA of the CDR3: TGTGCCAGCAATAAAGCGGCAACTAATGAACCCCTCCACTTT.

This sequence joins TRBV7-9 and TRBJ1-1; weak D call: TRBD1 (6 bases). Germline-derived CDR1 and CDR2 are SEHNR and FQNEAQ (reference sequence). This CDR3 spans 12 amino acids. V was pared by 5 bases and J by 9 bases, with 13 bases between. CDR3 sequence: CASSLGGLQAFF. The CDR3 DNA reads TGTGCCAGCAGCCTGGGGGGGCTTCAAGCTTTCTTT.

This chain connects TRBV7-9 to TRBJ2-5; possible D gene TRBD1, 5 bases. The CDR3 is made up of 15 amino acids. Between the trimmed V and J ends, which lost 3 bases and 2 bases, there was a span of 13 bases. Germline CDR1 SEHNR, CDR2 FQNEAQ (reference sequence). The CDR3 DNA is TGTGCCAGCAGCTTCCTCAGGGAAACGCAAGAGACCCAGTACTTC. Its translation is CASSFLRETQETQYF.